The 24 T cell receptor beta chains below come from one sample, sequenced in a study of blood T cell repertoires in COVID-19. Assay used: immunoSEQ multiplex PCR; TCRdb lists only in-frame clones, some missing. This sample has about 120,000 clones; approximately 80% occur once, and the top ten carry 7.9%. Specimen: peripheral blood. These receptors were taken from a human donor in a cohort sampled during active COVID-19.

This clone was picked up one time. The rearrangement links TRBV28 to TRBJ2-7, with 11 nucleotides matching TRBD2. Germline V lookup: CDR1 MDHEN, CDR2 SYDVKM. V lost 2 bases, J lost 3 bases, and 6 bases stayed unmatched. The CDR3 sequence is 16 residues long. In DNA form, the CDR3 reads TGTGCCAGCAGTTTAATGGCTAGCGGGAGGAGCTACGAGCAGTACTTC. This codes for CASSLMASGRSYEQYF.

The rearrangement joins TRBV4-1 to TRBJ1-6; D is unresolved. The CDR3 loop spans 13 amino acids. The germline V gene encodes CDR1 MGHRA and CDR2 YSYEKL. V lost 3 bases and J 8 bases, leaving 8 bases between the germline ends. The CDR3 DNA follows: TGCGCCAGCAGCCATGAGGGCGATTCACCCCTCCACTTT. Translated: CASSHEGDSPLHF.

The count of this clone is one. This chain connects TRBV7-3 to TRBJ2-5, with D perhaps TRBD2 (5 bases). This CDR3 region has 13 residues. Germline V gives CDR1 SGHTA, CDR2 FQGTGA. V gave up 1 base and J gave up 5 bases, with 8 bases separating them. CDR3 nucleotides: TGTGCCAGCAGCTTAAATGGCGGGGAGACCCAGTACTTC. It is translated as CASSLNGGETQYF.

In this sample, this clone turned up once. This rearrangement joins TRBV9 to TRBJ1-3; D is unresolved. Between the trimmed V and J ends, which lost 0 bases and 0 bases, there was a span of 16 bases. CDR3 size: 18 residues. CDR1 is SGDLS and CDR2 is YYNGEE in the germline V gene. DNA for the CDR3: TGTGCCAGCAGCGTAGGCCTTTTCGGGAGGAACTCTGGAAACACCATATATTTT. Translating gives CASSVGLFGRNSGNTIYF.

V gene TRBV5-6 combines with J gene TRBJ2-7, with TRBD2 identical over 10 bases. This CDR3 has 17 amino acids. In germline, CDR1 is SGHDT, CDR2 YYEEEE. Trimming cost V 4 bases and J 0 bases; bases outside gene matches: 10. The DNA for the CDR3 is TGTGCCAGCAGCACTCGCCCGGGACTAGCGAGCTCCTACGAGCAGTACTTC. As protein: CASSTRPGLASSYEQYF.

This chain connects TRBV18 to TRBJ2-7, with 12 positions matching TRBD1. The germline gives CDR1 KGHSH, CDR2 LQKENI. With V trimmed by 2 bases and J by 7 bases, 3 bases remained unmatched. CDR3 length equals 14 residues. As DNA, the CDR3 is TGTGCCAGCTCACCAGGGACAGGGGGCGGGGAGCAGTACTTC. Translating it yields CASSPGTGGGEQYF.

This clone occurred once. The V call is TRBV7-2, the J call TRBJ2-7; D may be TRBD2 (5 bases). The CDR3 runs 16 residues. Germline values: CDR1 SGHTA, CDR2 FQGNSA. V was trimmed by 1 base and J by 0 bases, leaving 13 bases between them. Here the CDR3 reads CASSLGRTVTSYEQYF. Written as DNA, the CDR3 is TGTGCCAGCAGCTTAGGAAGGACTGTTACCTCCTACGAGCAGTACTTC.

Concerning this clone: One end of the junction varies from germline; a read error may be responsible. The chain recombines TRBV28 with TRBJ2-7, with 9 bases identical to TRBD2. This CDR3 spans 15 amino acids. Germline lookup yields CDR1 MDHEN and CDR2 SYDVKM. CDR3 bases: TGTGCCAGCAGTTTACGTGGACTAGCGCCTAAGGGTCCGGACTTC. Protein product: CASSLRGLAPKGPDF.

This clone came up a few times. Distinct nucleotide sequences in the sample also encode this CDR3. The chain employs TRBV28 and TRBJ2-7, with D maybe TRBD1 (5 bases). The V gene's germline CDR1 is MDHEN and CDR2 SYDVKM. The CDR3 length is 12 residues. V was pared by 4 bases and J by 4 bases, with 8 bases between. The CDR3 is CASSSTVYEQYF. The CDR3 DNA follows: TGTGCCAGCAGTTCGACAGTATACGAGCAGTACTTC.

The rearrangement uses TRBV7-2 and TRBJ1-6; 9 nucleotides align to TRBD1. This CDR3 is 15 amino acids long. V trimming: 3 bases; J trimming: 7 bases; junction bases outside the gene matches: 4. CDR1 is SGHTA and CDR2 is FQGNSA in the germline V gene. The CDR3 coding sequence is TGTGCCAGCAGCTTCGGGACAGGGTGGAATTCACCCCTCCACTTT. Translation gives CASSFGTGWNSPLHF. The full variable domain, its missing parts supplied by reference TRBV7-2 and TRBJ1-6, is GAGVSQSPSNKVTEKGKDVELRCDPISGHTALYWYRQSLGQGLEFLIYFQGNSAPDKSGLPSDRFSAERTGGSVSTLTIQRTQQEDSAVYLCASSFGTGWNSPLHFGNGTRLTVT.

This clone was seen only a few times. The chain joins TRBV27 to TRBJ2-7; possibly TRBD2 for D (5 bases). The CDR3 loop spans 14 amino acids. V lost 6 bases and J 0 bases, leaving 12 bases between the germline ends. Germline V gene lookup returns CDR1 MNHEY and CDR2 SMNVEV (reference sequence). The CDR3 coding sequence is TGTGCCAGCAGCCCCAGTAGCGACTCCTACGAGCAGTACTTC. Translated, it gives CASSPSSDSYEQYF.

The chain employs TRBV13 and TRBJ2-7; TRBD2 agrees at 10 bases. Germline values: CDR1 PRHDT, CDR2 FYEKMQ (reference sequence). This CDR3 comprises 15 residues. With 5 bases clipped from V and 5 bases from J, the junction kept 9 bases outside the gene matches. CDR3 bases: TGTGCCAGCAGCCCGGATTCTAGCGGGAGTAACGAGCAGTACTTC. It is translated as CASSPDSSGSNEQYF.

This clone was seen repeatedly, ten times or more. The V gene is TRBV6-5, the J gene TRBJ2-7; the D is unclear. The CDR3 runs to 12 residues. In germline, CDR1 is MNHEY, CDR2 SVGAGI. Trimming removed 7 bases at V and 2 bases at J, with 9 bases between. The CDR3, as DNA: TGTGCCAGCACCCTGGCAGCCTACGAGCAGTACTTC. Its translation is CASTLAAYEQYF.

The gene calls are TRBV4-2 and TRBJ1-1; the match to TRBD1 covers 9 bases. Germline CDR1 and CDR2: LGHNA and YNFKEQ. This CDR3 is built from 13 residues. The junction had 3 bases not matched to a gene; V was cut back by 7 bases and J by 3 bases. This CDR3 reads CASTRQGDTEAFF. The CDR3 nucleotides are TGTGCCAGCACCCGACAGGGGGACACTGAAGCTTTCTTT.

The CDR3, as DNA: TGCGCCAGCAGCTTGAACCCTAGCGGGGCCTACGAGCAGTACTTC. It specifies CASSLNPSGAYEQYF. This rearrangement joins TRBV5-1 to TRBJ2-7; 9 nucleotides line up with TRBD2. Germline V gene lookup returns CDR1 SGHRS and CDR2 YFSETQ. The CDR3 has 15 amino acids. V trimming: 1 base; J trimming: 2 bases; junction bases outside the gene matches: 4.

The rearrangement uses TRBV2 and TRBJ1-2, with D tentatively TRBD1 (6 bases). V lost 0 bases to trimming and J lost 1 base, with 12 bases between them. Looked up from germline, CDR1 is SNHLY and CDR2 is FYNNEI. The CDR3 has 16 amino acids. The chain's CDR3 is CASSEALRGFNYGYTF. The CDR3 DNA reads TGTGCCAGCAGTGAAGCGCTTAGGGGGTTTAACTATGGCTACACCTTC.

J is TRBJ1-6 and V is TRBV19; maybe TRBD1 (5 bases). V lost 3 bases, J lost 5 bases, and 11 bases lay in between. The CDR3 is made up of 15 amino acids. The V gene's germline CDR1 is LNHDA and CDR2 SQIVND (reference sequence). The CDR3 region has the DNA TGTGCCAGTAGTATCTCCGGGGGAAATAATTCACCCCTCCACTTT. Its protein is CASSISGGNNSPLHF.

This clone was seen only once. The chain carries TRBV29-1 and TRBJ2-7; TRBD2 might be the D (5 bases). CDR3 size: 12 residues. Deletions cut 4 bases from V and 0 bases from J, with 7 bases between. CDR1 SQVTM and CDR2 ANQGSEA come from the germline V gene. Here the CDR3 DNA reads TGCAGCGTTGCGGGGAGCTCCTACGAGCAGTACTTC. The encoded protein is CSVAGSSYEQYF.

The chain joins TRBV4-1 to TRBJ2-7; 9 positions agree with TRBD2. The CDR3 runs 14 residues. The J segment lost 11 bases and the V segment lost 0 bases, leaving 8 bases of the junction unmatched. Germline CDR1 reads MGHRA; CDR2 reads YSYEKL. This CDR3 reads CASSQEGLAGFKYF. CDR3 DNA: TGCGCCAGCAGCCAAGAAGGGCTAGCGGGGTTCAAGTACTTC.

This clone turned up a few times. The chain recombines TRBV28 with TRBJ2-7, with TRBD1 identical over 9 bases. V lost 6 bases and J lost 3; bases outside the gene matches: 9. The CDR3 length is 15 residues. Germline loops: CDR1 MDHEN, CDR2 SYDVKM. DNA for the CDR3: TGTGCCAGCAGCCCAGGACAGGGGTTAATCTACGAGCAGTACTTC. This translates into CASSPGQGLIYEQYF.

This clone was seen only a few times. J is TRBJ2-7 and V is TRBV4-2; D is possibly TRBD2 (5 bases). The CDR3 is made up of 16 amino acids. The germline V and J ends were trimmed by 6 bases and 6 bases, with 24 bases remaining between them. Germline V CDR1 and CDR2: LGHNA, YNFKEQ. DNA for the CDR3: TGTGCCAGCAGTCGCACGGTCGGAGGTGGTTGGGGCGAGCAGTACTTC. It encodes CASSRTVGGGWGEQYF.

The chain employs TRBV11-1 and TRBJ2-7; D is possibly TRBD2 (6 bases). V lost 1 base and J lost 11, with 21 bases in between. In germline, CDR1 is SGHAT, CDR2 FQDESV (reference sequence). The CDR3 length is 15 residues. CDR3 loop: CASSLVSGVKGLEYF. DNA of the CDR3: TGTGCCAGCAGCTTAGTGTCGGGAGTCAAGGGTTTGGAGTACTTC.

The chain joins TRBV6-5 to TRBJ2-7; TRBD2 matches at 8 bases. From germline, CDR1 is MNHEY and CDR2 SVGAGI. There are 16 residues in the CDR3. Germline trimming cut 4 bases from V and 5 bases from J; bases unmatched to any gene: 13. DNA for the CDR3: TGTGCCAGCAGTTCCCCCGGCGGGAGGACACCTGACGAGCAGTACTTC. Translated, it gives CASSSPGGRTPDEQYF.

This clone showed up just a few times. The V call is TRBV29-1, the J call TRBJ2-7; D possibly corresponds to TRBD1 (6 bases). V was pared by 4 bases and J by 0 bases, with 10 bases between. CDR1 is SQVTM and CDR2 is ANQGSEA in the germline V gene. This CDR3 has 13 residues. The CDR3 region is CSVGDRSSYEQYF. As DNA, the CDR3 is TGCAGCGTTGGTGACAGGAGCTCCTACGAGCAGTACTTC.